This T cell receptor beta chain was profiled in a study of cytomegalovirus exposure and HLA in healthy donors. Study findings and constraints: 16,951 TCR beta sequences were associated with HLA alleles at 0.05 false discovery rate in a later analysis. The later analysis indicated that the majority of CMV-associated TCR beta chains appeared HLA-restricted. The availability of immune exposure information extended only to CMV serostatus.

As for this clone: Its cognate antigen is unknown.

Vbeta (60) and Jbeta (13) primers were used in the PCR. The table came from immunoSEQ multiplex PCR; TCRdb's copy has only in-frame clones and leaves some out. The sample gives approximately 150,000 clones, 77% of which show up once; 1.5% to 2% is in the top ten. CDR1 is MGHDK, CDR2 SYGVNS, per germline. Trimming pared 1 base from V and 2 bases from J, leaving 10 bases between. This CDR3 region has 15 residues. As for the donors, each was a healthy bone marrow donor. V is TRBV25-1 and J is TRBJ2-3, with D perhaps TRBD1 (5 bases). The receptor was derived from a woman aged 25 to 45 in good health and CMV-seronegative. The sample was PBMCs. Written as DNA, the CDR3 is TGTGCCAGCAGTGAATCCGGACACTCCACAGATACGCAGTATTTT. Translated: CASSESGHSTDTQYF.